This T cell receptor (beta chain) was obtained from a study of cytomegalovirus exposure and HLA in healthy donors. Whole-study results and caveats: The authors enumerated some 160 TCR beta chains as linked to cytomegalovirus. Reportedly, HLA-A and HLA-B alleles of most subjects were accurately predicted from TCR beta.

This clone appeared a few times. Its antigen is currently unknown. Donors were ostensibly healthy at sampling, although undocumented immune exposures were probable. A multiplex PCR was run with 60 Vbeta primers and 13 Jbeta primers. In the authors' methods: The count from a later analysis was 79 million or so unique TCR beta chains, around 10 million of them shared. Sequencing used immunoSEQ multiplex PCR; TCRdb keeps in-frame clones, though not all of them. That table is the source of V, J and clone size, and D and trimming were worked out from the DNA. The sample records 150,000 to 200,000 clones, about 81% being singletons. The sequencing sample was made of PBMCs. The sequence was obtained from a man aged 18 to 30 in good health and CMV-seronegative.

CDR3 amino acids: CASSANSGLGETQYF. DNA for the CDR3: TGTGCCAGCAGCGCGAACTCAGGGTTAGGGGAGACCCAGTACTTC. The rearrangement uses TRBV9 and TRBJ2-5; D is possibly TRBD1 (5 bases). Germline V CDR1 and CDR2: SGDLS, YYNGEE. V shed 3 bases and J shed 5 bases, with 17 bases lying between them. The CDR3 covers 15 residues.